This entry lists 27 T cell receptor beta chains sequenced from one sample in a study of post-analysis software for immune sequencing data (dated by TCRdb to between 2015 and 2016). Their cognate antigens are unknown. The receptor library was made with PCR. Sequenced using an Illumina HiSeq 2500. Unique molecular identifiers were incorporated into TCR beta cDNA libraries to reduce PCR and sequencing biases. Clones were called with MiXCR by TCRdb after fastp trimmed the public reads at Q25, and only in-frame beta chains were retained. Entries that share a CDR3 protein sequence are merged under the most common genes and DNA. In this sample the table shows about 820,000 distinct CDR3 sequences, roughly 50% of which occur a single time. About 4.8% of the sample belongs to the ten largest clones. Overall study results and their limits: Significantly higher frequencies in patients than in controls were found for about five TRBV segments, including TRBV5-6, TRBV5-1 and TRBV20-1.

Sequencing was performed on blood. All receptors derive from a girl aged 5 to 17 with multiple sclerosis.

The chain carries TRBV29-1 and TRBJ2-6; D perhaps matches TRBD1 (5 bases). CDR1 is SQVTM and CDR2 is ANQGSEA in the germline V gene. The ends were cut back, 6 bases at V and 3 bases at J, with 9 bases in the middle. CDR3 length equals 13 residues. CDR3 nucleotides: TGCAGCGTACAGGACGGTGGGGCCAACGTCCTGACTTTC. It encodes CSVQDGGANVLTF. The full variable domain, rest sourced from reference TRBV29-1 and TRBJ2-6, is SAVISQKPSRDICQRGTSLTIQCQVDSQVTMMFWYRQQPGQSLTLIATANQGSEATYESGFVIDKFPISRPNLTFSTLTVSNMSPEDSSIYLCSVQDGGANVLTFGAGSRLTVL.

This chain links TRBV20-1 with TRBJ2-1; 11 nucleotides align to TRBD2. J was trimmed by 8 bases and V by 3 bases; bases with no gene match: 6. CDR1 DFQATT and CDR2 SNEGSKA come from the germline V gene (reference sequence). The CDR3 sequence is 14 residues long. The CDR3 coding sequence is TGCAGTGCTAGTCCGCCTAGCGGGAGGTATGAGCAGTTCTTC. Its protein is CSASPPSGRYEQFF.

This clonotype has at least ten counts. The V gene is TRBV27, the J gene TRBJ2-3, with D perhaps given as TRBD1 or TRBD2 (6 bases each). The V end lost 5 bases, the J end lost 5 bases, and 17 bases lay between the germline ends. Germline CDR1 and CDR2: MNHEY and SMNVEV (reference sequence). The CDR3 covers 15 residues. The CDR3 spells CASSDGGGYGDTQYF. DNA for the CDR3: TGTGCCAGCAGTGACGGGGGCGGGTATGGAGATACGCAGTATTTT.

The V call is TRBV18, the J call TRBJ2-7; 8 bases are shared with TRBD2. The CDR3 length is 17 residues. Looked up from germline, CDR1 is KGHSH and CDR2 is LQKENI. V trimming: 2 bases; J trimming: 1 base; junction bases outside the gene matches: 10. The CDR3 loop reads CASSPSLGTRDSYEQYF. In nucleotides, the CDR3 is TGTGCCAGCTCACCATCTCTCGGGACTAGAGATTCCTACGAGCAGTACTTC. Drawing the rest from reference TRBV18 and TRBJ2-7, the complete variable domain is NAGVMQNPRHLVRRRGQEARLRCSPMKGHSHVYWYRQLPEEGLKFMVYLQKENIIDESGMPKERFSAEFPKEGPSILRIQQVVRGDSAAYFCASSPSLGTRDSYEQYFGPGTRLTVT.

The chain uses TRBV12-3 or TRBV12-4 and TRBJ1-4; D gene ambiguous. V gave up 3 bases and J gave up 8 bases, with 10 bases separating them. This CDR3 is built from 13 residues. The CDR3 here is CASSFQVDEKLFF. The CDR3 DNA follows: TGTGCCAGCAGTTTTCAGGTGGACGAAAAACTGTTTTTT.

The CDR3 DNA reads as TGCGCCAGCAGCCTGTACCAGGGACTTTCCTACGAGCAGTACTTC. It encodes CASSLYQGLSYEQYF. The chain is built from TRBV5-1 and TRBJ2-7; D perhaps matches TRBD2 (6 bases). The germline V gene has CDR1 SGHRS and CDR2 YFSETQ. V was trimmed by 4 bases and J by 1 base, leaving 15 bases between them. The CDR3 covers 15 residues.

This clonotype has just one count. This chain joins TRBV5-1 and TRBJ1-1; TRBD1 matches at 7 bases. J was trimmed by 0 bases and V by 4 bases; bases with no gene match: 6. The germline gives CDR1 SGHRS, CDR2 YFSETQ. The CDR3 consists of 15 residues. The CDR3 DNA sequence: TGCGCCAGCAGCCGGGACAGACCGATGAACACTGAAGCTTTCTTT. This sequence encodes CASSRDRPMNTEAFF.

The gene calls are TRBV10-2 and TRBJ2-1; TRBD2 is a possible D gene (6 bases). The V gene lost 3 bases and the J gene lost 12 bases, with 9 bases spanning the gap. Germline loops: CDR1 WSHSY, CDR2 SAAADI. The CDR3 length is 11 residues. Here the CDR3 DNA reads TGCGCCAGCAGTGAAGTGGGAGGGCAGTTCTTC. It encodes CASSEVGGQFF.

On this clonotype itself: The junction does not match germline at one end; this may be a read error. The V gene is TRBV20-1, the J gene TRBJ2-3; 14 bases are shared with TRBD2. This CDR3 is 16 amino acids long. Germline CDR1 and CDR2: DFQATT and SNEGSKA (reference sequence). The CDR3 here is CGARDGTSGRTDTQYF. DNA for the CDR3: TGCGGTGCTAGAGATGGGACTAGCGGGAGAACAGATACGCAGTATTTT.

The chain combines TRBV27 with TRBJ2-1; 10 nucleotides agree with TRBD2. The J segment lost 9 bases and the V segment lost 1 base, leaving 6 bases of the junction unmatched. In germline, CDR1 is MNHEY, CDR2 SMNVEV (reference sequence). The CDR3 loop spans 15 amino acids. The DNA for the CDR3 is TGTGCCAGCAGTTTATTGAGCGGGGGGGCGGGTGAGCAGTTCTTC. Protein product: CASSLLSGGAGEQFF.

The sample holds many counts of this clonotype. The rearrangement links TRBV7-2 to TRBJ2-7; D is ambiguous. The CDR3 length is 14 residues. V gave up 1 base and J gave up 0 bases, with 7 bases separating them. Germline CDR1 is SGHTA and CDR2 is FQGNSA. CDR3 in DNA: TGTGCCAGCAGCTTAGGAGGTTACTCCTACGAGCAGTACTTC. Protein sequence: CASSLGGYSYEQYF. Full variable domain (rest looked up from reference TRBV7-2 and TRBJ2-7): GAGVSQSPSNKVTEKGKDVELRCDPISGHTALYWYRQSLGQGLEFLIYFQGNSAPDKSGLPSDRFSAERTGGSVSTLTIQRTQQEDSAVYLCASSLGGYSYEQYFGPGTRLTVT.

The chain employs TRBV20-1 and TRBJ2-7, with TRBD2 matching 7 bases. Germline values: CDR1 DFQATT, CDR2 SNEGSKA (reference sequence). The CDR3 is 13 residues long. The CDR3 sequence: CSAFSGYTYEQYF. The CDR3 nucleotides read TGCAGCGCCTTTAGCGGGTACACCTACGAGCAGTACTTC.

CDR3 loop: CASSQEGDPTTPSYEQYF. As DNA, the CDR3 is TGTGCCAGCAGCCAAGAAGGGGACCCCACGACTCCCAGCTACGAGCAGTACTTC. The V gene is TRBV3-1, the J gene TRBJ2-7; the D call may be TRBD1 or TRBD2 (5 bases each). This CDR3 is 18 amino acids long. Per the germline V gene, CDR1 is LGHDT and CDR2 is YNNKEL (reference sequence). The V and J ends lost 0 bases and 3 bases respectively, with 21 bases between them.

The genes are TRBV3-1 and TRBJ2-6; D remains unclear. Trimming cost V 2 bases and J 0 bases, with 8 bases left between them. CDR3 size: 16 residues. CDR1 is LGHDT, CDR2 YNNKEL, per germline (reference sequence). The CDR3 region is CASSQPLTSGANVLTF. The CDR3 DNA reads TGTGCCAGCAGCCAACCCTTGACCTCTGGGGCCAACGTCCTGACTTTC.

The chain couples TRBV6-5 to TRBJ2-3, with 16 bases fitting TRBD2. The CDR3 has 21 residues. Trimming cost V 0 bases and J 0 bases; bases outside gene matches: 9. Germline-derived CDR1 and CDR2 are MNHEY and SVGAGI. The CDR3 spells CASSYSNPGTSGGASTDTQYF. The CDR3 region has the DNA TGTGCCAGCAGTTACTCGAACCCCGGGACTAGCGGGGGGGCAAGCACAGATACGCAGTATTTT.

CDR3 region: CASSLDTYYGYTF. The CDR3 DNA follows: TGCGCCAGCAGCTTGGACACCTACTATGGCTACACCTTC. The genes are TRBV5-1 and TRBJ1-2; D uncertain. This CDR3 has 13 amino acids. V was pared by 0 bases and J by 3 bases, with 6 bases between. Germline V gene sequence: CDR1 SGHRS, CDR2 YFSETQ.

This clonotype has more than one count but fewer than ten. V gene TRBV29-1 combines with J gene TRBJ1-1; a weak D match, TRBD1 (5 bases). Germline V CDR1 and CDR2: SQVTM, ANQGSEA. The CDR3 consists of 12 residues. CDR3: CRAWGMNTEAFF. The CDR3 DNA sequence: TGCAGGGCCTGGGGGATGAACACTGAAGCTTTCTTT. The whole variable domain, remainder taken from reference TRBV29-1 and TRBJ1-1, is SAVISQKPSRDICQRGTSLTIQCQVDSQVTMMFWYRQQPGQSLTLIATANQGSEATYESGFVIDKFPISRPNLTFSTLTVSNMSPEDSSIYLCRAWGMNTEAFFGQGTRLTVV.

In DNA form, the CDR3 reads TGCAGTGCTAGAGATAGAAGGACAGGCTATGGCTACACCTTC. This translates into CSARDRRTGYGYTF. The chain employs TRBV20-1 and TRBJ1-2, with 7 nucleotides matching TRBD1. The ends lost 0 bases at V and 4 bases at J; junction bases unmatched: 5. The CDR3 is 14 amino acids. CDR1 DFQATT and CDR2 SNEGSKA come from the germline V gene (reference sequence).

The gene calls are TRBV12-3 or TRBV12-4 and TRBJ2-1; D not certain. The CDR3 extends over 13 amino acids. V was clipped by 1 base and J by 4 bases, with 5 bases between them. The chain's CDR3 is CASSLEQYNEQFF. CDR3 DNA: TGTGCCAGCAGTTTAGAACAGTACAATGAGCAGTTCTTC.

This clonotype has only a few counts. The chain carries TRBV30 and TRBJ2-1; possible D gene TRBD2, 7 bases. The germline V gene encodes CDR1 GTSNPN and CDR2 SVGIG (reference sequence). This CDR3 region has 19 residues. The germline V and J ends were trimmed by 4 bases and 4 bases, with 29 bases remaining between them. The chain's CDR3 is CAWIRRRWRGPQGYNEQFF. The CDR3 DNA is TGTGCCTGGATTAGGAGGCGTTGGCGGGGGCCCCAAGGGTACAATGAGCAGTTCTTC.

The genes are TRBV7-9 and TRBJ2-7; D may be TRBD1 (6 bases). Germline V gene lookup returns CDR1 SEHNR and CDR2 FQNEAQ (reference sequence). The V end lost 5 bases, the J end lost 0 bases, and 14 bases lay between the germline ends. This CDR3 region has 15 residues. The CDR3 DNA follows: TGTGCCAGCAGCCAGCTGGGACATGGCTCCTACGAGCAGTACTTC. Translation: CASSQLGHGSYEQYF.

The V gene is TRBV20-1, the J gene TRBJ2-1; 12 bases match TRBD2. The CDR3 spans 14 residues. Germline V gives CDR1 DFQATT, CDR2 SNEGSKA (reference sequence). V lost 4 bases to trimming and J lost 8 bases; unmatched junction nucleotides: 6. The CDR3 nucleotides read TGCAGTGCTACCCGACTAGCGGGGGTACATGAGCAGTTCTTC. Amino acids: CSATRLAGVHEQFF.

CDR3 region: CASTLANSYNEQFF. In nucleotides, the CDR3 is TGTGCCAGTACCCTAGCGAACTCCTACAATGAGCAGTTCTTC. The rearrangement joins TRBV19 to TRBJ2-1; possibly TRBD2 for D (6 bases). The CDR3 spans 14 residues. V lost 7 bases and J lost 0, with 10 bases in between. In germline, CDR1 is LNHDA, CDR2 SQIVND (reference sequence).

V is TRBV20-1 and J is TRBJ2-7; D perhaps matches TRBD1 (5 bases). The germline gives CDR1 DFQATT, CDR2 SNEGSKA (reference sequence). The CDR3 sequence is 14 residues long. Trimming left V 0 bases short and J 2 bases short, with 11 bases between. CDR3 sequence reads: CSARDPGRAYEQYF. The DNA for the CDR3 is TGCAGTGCTAGAGATCCGGGCAGGGCCTACGAGCAGTACTTC.

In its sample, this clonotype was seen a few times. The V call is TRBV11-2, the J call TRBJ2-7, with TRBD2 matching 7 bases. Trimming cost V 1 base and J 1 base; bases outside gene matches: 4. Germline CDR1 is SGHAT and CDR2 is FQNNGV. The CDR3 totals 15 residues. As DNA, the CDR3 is TGTGCCAGCAGCTTAGCCTCACTAGCGTCCTACGAGCAGTACTTC. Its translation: CASSLASLASYEQYF.

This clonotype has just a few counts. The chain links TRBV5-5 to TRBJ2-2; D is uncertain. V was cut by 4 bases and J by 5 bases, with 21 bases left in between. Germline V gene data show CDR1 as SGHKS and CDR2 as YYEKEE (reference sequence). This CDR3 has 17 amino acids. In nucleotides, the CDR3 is TGTGCCAGCAGCCACGATCAAGGATGGCTCCGTACCGGGGAGCTGTTTTTT. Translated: CASSHDQGWLRTGELFF. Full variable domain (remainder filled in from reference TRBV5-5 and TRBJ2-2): DAGVTQSPTHLIKTRGQQVTLRCSPISGHKSVSWYQQVLGQGPQFIFQYYEKEERGRGNFPDRFSARQFPNYSSELNVNALLLGDSALYLCASSHDQGWLRTGELFFGEGSRLTVL.

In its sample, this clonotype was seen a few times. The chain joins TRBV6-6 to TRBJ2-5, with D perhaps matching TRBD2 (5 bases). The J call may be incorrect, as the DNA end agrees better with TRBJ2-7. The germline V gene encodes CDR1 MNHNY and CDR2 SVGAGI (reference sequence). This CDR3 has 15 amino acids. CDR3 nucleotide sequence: TGTGCCAGCAGTTACAAAGAGGGCAGAGCCTACGAGCAGTACTTC. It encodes CASSYKEGRAYEQYF.